This T cell receptor beta chain was retrieved from a study of post-analysis software for immune sequencing data (dated by TCRdb to about 2015). Context from the whole study: Recorded disease courses included relapsing-remitting, secondary progressive and progressive-relapsing multiple sclerosis, with some patients lacking subtype annotation. The patient repertoires were compared against approximately twelve previously published healthy control repertoires obtained from donors aged about 6 to 26 years. A subset of samples was prepared in parallel using single-end sample barcoding, then pooled and co-amplified after Illumina adapter ligation.

This clonotype was seen a few times. Its cognate antigen has yet to be identified. Base qualities are not at hand, and no much larger clone is one base apart. The library relied on PCR. Instrument used: Illumina HiSeq 2500. To reduce PCR and sequencing biases, unique molecular identifiers were built into the TCR beta cDNA libraries. Roughly 500,000 cDNA molecules were obtained for every 1 to 10 million input T cells, so each molecule roughly corresponded to one T cell. Patient libraries were prepared and sequenced with the same protocol used for the earlier healthy control dataset. Samples belonging to the same batch were prepared together, multiplexed and sequenced on a shared HiSeq lane. From the authors' description of their analysis: Raw barcoded reads were processed with MIGEC, and single-read molecular identifier groups were discarded before consensus assembly and CDR3 extraction. VDJtools was used for post-analysis of the clonotype tables, and diversity was normalized by down-sampling every dataset to the size of the smallest sample. In repertoire overlap clustering, CDR3 amino acid sequences, but not nucleotide sequences, were matched to correct batch-related cross-sample contamination. TCRdb reprocessing: public reads trimmed at Q25 with fastp, clones called with MiXCR, in-frame beta chains kept. Entries are consolidated by CDR3 protein sequence, retaining the most common genes and DNA. The V and J calls here are based on TCRdb, not the publication. The sample profile shows some 500,000 distinct CDR3 sequences; around 40% of them were found once. The top ten clones comprise about 12% of the sample.

To demonstrate the VDJtools post-analysis software, TCR beta repertoires were profiled from the peripheral blood of more than ten young patients with multiple sclerosis. Multiple sclerosis patients were children and adolescents aged about 6 to 15 years. From V the trimming removes 6 bases and from J it removes 5 bases, while the gene matches leave 11 bases of the junction unaccounted for. From the germline V gene (reference sequence), CDR1 is DFQATT and CDR2 is SNEGSKA. The CDR3 sequence holds 14 residues, the cysteine and phenylalanine included. CDR3 DNA is the only sequence kept; it has 42 bases, read in frame from the first base. What the study reported, not specific to this receptor: Multiple sclerosis patients had significantly lower normalized Chao1 diversity than controls, a result that suggests substantial peripheral T-cell clonal expansion. When samples were clustered directly using the F measure, samples prepared in the same batch co-clustered strongly, which prompted a batch-effect correction. Significantly higher frequencies in patients than in controls were found for about five TRBV segments, including TRBV5-6, TRBV5-1 and TRBV20-1. The multiple sclerosis patient group was slightly younger than the control group.

Recombination joined TRBV20-1 with TRBJ1-1, with 8 central nucleotides matching TRBD1. The material sequenced was blood. The clonotype comes from a girl aged 5 to 17 with multiple sclerosis. The CDR3 reads CSAKTGEGGTEAFF. The nucleotide sequence is given as TGCAGTGCGAAGACAGGGGAGGGAGGGACTGAAGCTTTCTTT.